Listed below are T cell receptor beta chains from one sample, sequenced in a study of control samples from healthy donors and cancer patients. The repertoire was sequenced with immunoSEQ multiplex PCR; TCRdb's copy has only in-frame clones and lacks some. The table shows 50,000 to 55,000 clones, with roughly nine tenths occurring only once. Sample: PBMCs. These TCRs come from a man aged 35-49 years with colorectal cancer. CDR3s include the opening cysteine and the closing phenylalanine or tryptophan. D genes are given only for firm matches. Size is stated for part of the rows, as once, few or many counts, or as a class when the clone is expanded.

d_gene,abundance,len,j_gene,v_gene,CDR3aa,CDR3nt
TRBD1,.,15,TRBJ1-1,TRBV3-1/TRBV3-2,CASSLTGTGFTEAFF,TGTGCCAGCAGCTTAACCGGGACAGGGTTCACTGAAGCTTTCTTT
.,.,14,TRBJ1-6,TRBV27,CASSLDFDNSPLHF,TGTGCCAGCAGTTTAGACTTTGATAATTCACCCCTCCACTTT
.,few,18,TRBJ2-1,TRBV7-2,CASSLVWTRRGLYNEQFF,TGTGCCAGCAGCTTAGTCTGGACTCGAAGGGGACTCTACAATGAGCAGTTCTTC
.,.,13,TRBJ2-7,TRBV2,CASSDILPYEQYF,TGTGCCAGCAGTGACATCCTTCCCTACGAGCAGTACTTC
TRBD2,.,15,TRBJ2-2,TRBV6-4,CASSPGTSGTGELFF,TGTGCCAGCAGCCCCGGGACTAGCGGTACCGGGGAGCTGTTTTTT
TRBD1,.,14,TRBJ1-2,TRBV15,CATSRDNRGNGYTF,TGTGCCACCAGCAGAGATAACAGGGGGAACGGCTACACCTTC
TRBD1,.,15,TRBJ1-5,TRBV18,CASSPSGTENQPQHF,TGTGCCAGCTCACCTAGTGGGACAGAGAATCAGCCCCAGCATTTT
.,.,19,TRBJ1-1,TRBV6-2/TRBV6-3,CASSGPPRGPPRKNTEAFF,TGTGCCAGCAGTGGGCCACCTCGGGGCCCCCCGAGGAAGAACACTGAAGCTTTCTTT
TRBD1,.,16,TRBJ2-3,TRBV7-9,CASSLTGGRPTDTQYF,TGTGCCAGCAGCTTAACAGGGGGTCGCCCCACAGATACGCAGTATTTT
.,few,14,TRBJ2-5,TRBV5-1,CASRGRGRLETQYF,TGCGCCAGTCGGGGGAGGGGGCGCCTGGAGACCCAGTACTTC
.,.,15,TRBJ2-5,TRBV5-8,CASSFLRGRLETQYF,TGTGCCAGCAGCTTTCTTCGGGGGCGCTTGGAGACCCAGTACTTC
.,.,12,TRBJ2-7,TRBV6-6,CASRRDSYEQYF,TGTGCCAGCAGGCGTGACAGTTACGAGCAGTACTTC
.,once,14,TRBJ1-2,TRBV6-5,CASSAWDRSYGYTF,TGTGCCAGCAGCGCCTGGGACCGATCCTATGGCTACACCTTC
.,.,14,TRBJ2-2,TRBV27,CASSFSVMAGELFF,TGTGCCAGCAGTTTCTCCGTCATGGCCGGGGAGCTGTTTTTT
.,.,11,TRBJ2-4,TRBV30,CGGEDKNIQYF,TGTGGAGGGGAAGACAAAAACATTCAGTACTTC
TRBD1,.,15,TRBJ1-6,TRBV18,CASSPLGQGNSPLHF,TGTGCCAGCTCACCGTTGGGACAGGGTAATTCACCCCTCCACTTT
TRBD2,.,15,TRBJ2-1,TRBV7-6,CASSPLAGGFNEQFF,TGTGCCAGCAGCCCCTTGGCGGGAGGTTTCAATGAGCAGTTCTTC
.,.,13,TRBJ1-1,TRBV14,CASSEIQNTEAFF,TGTGCCAGCAGCGAAATTCAGAACACTGAAGCTTTCTTT
TRBD1,.,15,TRBJ2-2,TRBV19,CASSRQGGLAGELFF,TGTGCCAGTAGTCGACAGGGTGGCTTGGCCGGGGAGCTGTTTTTT
.,once,16,TRBJ2-3,TRBV6-5,CASSYGSGPAADTQYF,TGTGCCAGCAGTTACGGGTCGGGCCCAGCAGCAGATACGCAGTATTTT
.,.,13,TRBJ2-1,TRBV29-1,CSVEVLILGEQFF,TGCAGCGTTGAGGTCCTAATACTCGGTGAGCAGTTCTTC
.,.,13,TRBJ1-2,TRBV30,CAWTYRRHYGYTF,TGTGCCTGGACATACCGCCGTCACTATGGCTACACCTTC
.,.,15,TRBJ2-1,TRBV27,CASSLEGFSYNEQFF,TGTGCCAGCAGTTTAGAGGGATTCTCCTACAATGAGCAGTTCTTC
.,.,17,TRBJ1-6,TRBV19,CASSIGGAAVGNSPLHF,TGTGCCAGTAGTATAGGAGGGGCCGCCGTAGGAAATTCACCCCTCCACTTT